Included here is one T cell receptor beta chain sequence, with context. Generated by immunoSEQ multiplex PCR, the TCRdb table keeps only in-frame clones and is missing some. Of 300,000 to 400,000 clones in the sample, roughly 90% were seen once. Germline V gives CDR1 SGHKS, CDR2 YYEKEE (reference sequence). V lost 2 bases, J lost 2 bases, and 11 bases lay in between. The CDR3 consists of 14 residues. This entry is derived from a study of blood T cell repertoires in COVID-19. This receptor was taken from a young woman who had been exposed to COVID-19. J is TRBJ2-7 and V is TRBV5-5; no clear D gene. Material: PBMCs or T cells enriched from blood (not recorded which). The CDR3 bases are TGTGCCAGCAGCTTTGCGGTTGCAACCTACGAGCAGTACTTC. This sequence encodes CASSFAVATYEQYF.